The rows below give T cell receptor beta chains drawn from one sample of a study of cytomegalovirus exposure and HLA in healthy donors. Libraries were prepared by immunoSEQ multiplex PCR; TCRdb keeps only in-frame clonotypes and omits some of them. There are some 100,000 clones in the sample; around 70% occur only once, and more than 9% lies in the top ten. The sample was PBMCs. Receptors were obtained from a woman between 50 and 59 years old in good health and CMV-seropositive. The CDR3 runs from the conserved cysteine through the conserved F or W. Each record gives: V gene, clone size, D gene, J gene, CDR3 protein, CDR3 DNA. D genes are given only for firm matches. Expanded clones get a size class; other rows say once, few or many, or leave the size out.

TRBV27,NA,TRBD2,TRBJ2-1,CASSSRMTSVYNEQFF,TGTGCCAGCAGTTCCCGTATGACTAGCGTATACAATGAGCAGTTCTTC
TRBV7-9,NA,NA,TRBJ1-1,CASSFSYAGNTEAFF,TGTGCCAGCAGCTTTTCATATGCCGGGAACACTGAAGCTTTCTTT
TRBV9,few,NA,TRBJ2-5,CASSQLVGEQYF,TGTGCCAGCAGCCAGCTGGTGGGAGAGCAGTACTTC
TRBV2,NA,TRBD1,TRBJ2-7,CASSDFGTGVSYEQYF,TGTGCCAGCAGTGATTTCGGGACAGGGGTCTCCTACGAGCAGTACTTC
TRBV18,NA,NA,TRBJ1-2,CASSPPSRVDGYTF,TGTGCCAGCTCACCACCGAGCAGGGTAGACGGCTACACCTTC
TRBV27,NA,TRBD2,TRBJ2-1,CASSRYGTSGNNEQFF,TGTGCCAGCAGTCGCTACGGGACTAGCGGGAACAATGAGCAGTTCTTC
TRBV6-6,few,NA,TRBJ2-5,CASSYPSSGKETQYF,TGTGCCAGCAGTTACCCGAGCAGCGGAAAAGAGACCCAGTACTTC
TRBV4-2,NA,NA,TRBJ1-2,CASSPDSLNNYGYTF,TGTGCCAGCAGCCCCGACAGTCTGAATAACTATGGCTACACCTTC
TRBV5-4,NA,TRBD2,TRBJ2-7,CASSLDGTSGSRPQYF,TGTGCCAGCAGCTTGGATGGGACTAGCGGGAGTCGCCCGCAGTACTTC
TRBV29-1,once,TRBD1,TRBJ2-3,CSVEGDRPTDTQYF,TGCAGCGTTGAAGGGGACAGGCCAACAGATACGCAGTATTTT
TRBV6-1,NA,TRBD2,TRBJ2-7,CASSEPRTSGSPREQYF,TGTGCCAGCAGTGAACCCCGGACTAGCGGGTCCCCTCGCGAGCAGTACTTC
TRBV5-1,NA,NA,TRBJ2-3,CASSFGGGGGTDTQYF,TGCGCCAGCAGCTTTGGTGGTGGCGGTGGCACAGATACGCAGTATTTT
TRBV6-6,few,TRBD1,TRBJ1-1,CASGTGSTEAFF,TGTGCCAGCGGGACAGGCAGCACTGAAGCTTTCTTT
TRBV6-5,NA,TRBD2,TRBJ2-4,CASRLAAGFKNIQYF,TGTGCCAGCAGGCTAGCGGCGGGCTTTAAAAACATTCAGTACTTC
TRBV7-2,NA,NA,TRBJ2-1,CASSLGGGNKQFF,TGTGCCAGCAGCTTAGGAGGTGGTAACAAGCAGTTCTTC
TRBV19,few,NA,TRBJ1-2,CASSPRTNSDGYTF,TGTGCCAGTAGTCCCAGGACAAACTCGGACGGCTACACCTTC
TRBV28,NA,NA,TRBJ1-2,CASSLSDPGLGGYTF,TGTGCCAGCAGTTTATCGGACCCGGGGTTGGGAGGCTACACCTTC
TRBV19,NA,NA,TRBJ1-5,CASSIYRVDQPQHF,TGTGCCAGTAGTATATATCGAGTGGATCAGCCCCAGCATTTT
TRBV7-2,NA,TRBD1,TRBJ1-5,CASSFLGQDQPQHF,TGTGCCAGCAGCTTCCTGGGACAGGATCAGCCCCAGCATTTT
TRBV29-1,NA,TRBD1,TRBJ1-3,CSALGTGTPGNTIYF,TGCAGCGCCTTGGGGACAGGCACACCTGGAAACACCATATATTTT
TRBV7-9,many,NA,TRBJ1-4,CASSATGGKLFF,TGTGCCAGCAGCGCCACAGGCGGAAAACTGTTTTTT
TRBV7-9,NA,NA,TRBJ1-6,CASSLTRKDSPLHF,TGTGCCAGCAGCTTAACGCGGAAGGATTCACCCCTCCACTTT
TRBV5-4,NA,TRBD1,TRBJ2-2,CASSLQTGQSYTGELFF,TGTGCCAGCAGCCTACAAACGGGACAGAGTTACACCGGGGAGCTGTTTTTT
TRBV7-7,NA,TRBD2,TRBJ2-1,CASSLGPSGSGNEQFF,TGTGCCAGCAGCTTAGGTCCTAGCGGGAGTGGAAATGAGCAGTTCTTC
TRBV6-4,NA,TRBD1,TRBJ1-1,CASRGAPGGSMNTEAFF,TGTGCCAGCAGGGGGGCCCCAGGGGGCTCAATGAACACTGAAGCTTTCTTT
TRBV6-6,NA,NA,TRBJ1-3,CASGVAGNTIYF,TGTGCCTCCGGGGTTGCGGGAAACACCATATATTTT
TRBV30,NA,NA,TRBJ1-5,CAWRQGGQPQHF,TGTGCCTGGAGACAGGGTGGTCAGCCCCAGCATTTT
TRBV9,NA,NA,TRBJ2-3,CASSVTSGADTQYF,TGTGCCAGCAGCGTAACGAGCGGCGCAGATACGCAGTATTTT
TRBV19,NA,NA,TRBJ2-3,CASSMVVDTDTQYF,TGTGCCAGTAGTATGGTGGTAGACACAGATACGCAGTATTTT
TRBV30,NA,TRBD1,TRBJ1-6,CAWRQGFNNSPLHF,TGTGCCTGGAGACAGGGGTTCAATAATTCACCCCTCCACTTT
TRBV27,NA,NA,TRBJ2-5,CASSFSGGQETQYF,TGTGCCAGCAGTTTTAGCGGTGGCCAAGAGACCCAGTACTTC
TRBV18,few,TRBD1,TRBJ1-1,CASLDRGRGTEAFF,TGTGCCAGCTTGGACAGGGGGCGAGGGACTGAAGCTTTCTTT
TRBV9,NA,TRBD2,TRBJ2-1,CASSPRLAGGRNEQFF,TGTGCCAGCAGCCCGCGACTAGCGGGGGGGCGTAATGAGCAGTTCTTC
TRBV7-7,NA,NA,TRBJ2-1,CASSLAGAGYNEQFF,TGTGCCAGCAGCTTAGCGGGAGCCGGGTACAATGAGCAGTTCTTC
TRBV7-8,NA,NA,TRBJ2-7,CASSPMTGYSYEQYF,TGTGCCAGCAGCCCCATGACAGGTTACTCCTACGAGCAGTACTTC
TRBV7-6,NA,NA,TRBJ2-5,CASSFGLERRETQYF,TGTGCCAGCAGCTTCGGACTGGAGAGGAGGGAGACCCAGTACTTC
TRBV7-8,NA,TRBD1,TRBJ1-2,CASSRTGGDHYGGYTF,TGTGCCAGCAGCCGAACAGGGGGCGATCACTATGGAGGCTACACCTTC
TRBV20-1,NA,NA,TRBJ1-1,CSARGSEAFF,TGCAGTGCTAGAGGGAGTGAAGCTTTCTTT
TRBV7-6,NA,TRBD2,TRBJ2-7,CASSPGLGGLSDEQYF,TGTGCCAGCAGCCCGGGACTAGGCGGTCTCTCGGACGAGCAGTACTTC
TRBV10-1,few,NA,TRBJ1-2,CASSTDRVYGYTF,TGCGCCAGCAGTACCGACAGAGTATATGGCTACACCTTC
TRBV5-1,NA,TRBD1,TRBJ2-1,CASRRDSSYNEQFF,TGCGCCAGCAGAAGGGACAGCTCCTACAATGAGCAGTTCTTC